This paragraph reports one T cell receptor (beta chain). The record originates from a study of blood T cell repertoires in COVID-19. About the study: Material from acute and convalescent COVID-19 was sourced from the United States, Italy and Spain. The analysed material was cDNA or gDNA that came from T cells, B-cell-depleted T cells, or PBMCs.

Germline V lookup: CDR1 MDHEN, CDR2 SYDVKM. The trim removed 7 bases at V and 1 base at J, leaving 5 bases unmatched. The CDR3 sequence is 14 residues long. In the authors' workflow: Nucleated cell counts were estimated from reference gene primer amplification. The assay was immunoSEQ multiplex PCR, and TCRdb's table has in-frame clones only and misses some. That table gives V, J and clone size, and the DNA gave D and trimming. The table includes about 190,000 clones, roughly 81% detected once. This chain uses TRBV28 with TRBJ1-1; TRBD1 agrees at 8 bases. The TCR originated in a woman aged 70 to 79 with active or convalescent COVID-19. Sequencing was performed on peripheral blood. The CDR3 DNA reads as TGTGCCAGCACCTGGGGGACAGGGAACACTGAAGCTTTCTTT. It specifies CASTWGTGNTEAFF.